What follows are 21 T cell receptor beta chains derived from one specimen sequenced in a study of vaccination and CD4 T cells after COVID-19. Cultured CD4+ T-cell DNA underwent Oncomine TCR Beta short-read sequencing. TCRdb re-derived calls from the PCR reads in MiXCR, one entry per CDR3 protein. The table has more than 9,000 distinct CDR3 sequences, around three fifths seen once. Documented treatment: approximately nine-day PBMC culture with coronavirus spike peptide pools or control peptides (ViraFEST assay). The antigens these receptors bind are not known. Sequenced: CD4+ T cells from blood, cultured in vitro. These receptors were taken from a human donor who had recovered from COVID-19.

This clonotype was seen a single time. The rearrangement links TRBV20-1 to TRBJ2-7; a weak D match, TRBD2 (7 bases). Germline loops: CDR1 DFQATT, CDR2 SNEGSKA (reference sequence). The CDR3 consists of 14 residues. The ends were cut back, 5 bases at V and 2 bases at J, with 16 bases in the middle. CDR3 sequence (DNA): TGCAGTGCTCAGGGGCGGGAGAGACCCTACGAGCAGTACTTC. It codes for CSAQGRERPYEQYF.

This clonotype was seen more than once but under ten times. V gene TRBV2 combines with J gene TRBJ1-3, with TRBD1 as a possible D gene (5 bases). V was shortened by 6 bases and J by 2 bases, with 8 bases between the two germline ends. The CDR3 is 13 amino acids. In germline, CDR1 is SNHLY, CDR2 FYNNEI. In DNA form, the CDR3 reads TGTGCCAGCAGCGGGACCGCTGGAAACACCATATATTTT. Amino acid sequence: CASSGTAGNTIYF.

CDR3 bases: TGTGCCAGTAGTCTGGGGGGGCGGGGGCGTTCGCTAGGAGAGACCCAGTACTTC. This encodes CASSLGGRGRSLGETQYF. The V and J genes are TRBV19 and TRBJ2-5, with TRBD2 as a possible D gene (7 bases). Germline assignment: CDR1 LNHDA and CDR2 SQIVND (reference sequence). V gave up 5 bases and J gave up 4 bases, with 26 bases separating them. This CDR3 comprises 18 residues.

The chain employs TRBV30 and TRBJ1-2; a weak D match, TRBD1 (6 bases). The V end lost 2 bases, the J end lost 4 bases, and 20 bases lay between the germline ends. The CDR3 contains 16 residues. Germline V gene lookup returns CDR1 GTSNPN and CDR2 SVGIG (reference sequence). In nucleotides, the CDR3 is TGTGCCTGGAGTACTGGACAGCCGGAACGAGGCTATGGCTACACCTTC. This codes for CAWSTGQPERGYGYTF.

The genes are TRBV7-2 and TRBJ1-6; D possibly corresponds to TRBD1 (5 bases). Per the germline V gene, CDR1 is SGHTA and CDR2 is FQGNSA. Trimming left V 1 base short and J 15 bases short, with 22 bases between. The CDR3 runs 16 residues. Here the CDR3 reads CASSLVFGTASVRLHF. CDR3 coding DNA: TGTGCCAGCAGCTTAGTTTTCGGGACGGCCTCGGTCCGCCTCCACTTT. Based on the CDR3 plus reference TRBV7-2 and TRBJ1-6, the full variable domain is GAGVSQSPSNKVTEKGKDVELRCDPISGHTALYWYRQSLGQGLEFLIYFQGNSAPDKSGLPSDRFSAERTGGSVSTLTIQRTQQEDSAVYLCASSLVFGTASVRLHFGNGTRLTVT.

The genes are TRBV7-6 and TRBJ1-1; D gene unclear. Germline V gene data show CDR1 as SGHVS and CDR2 as FNYEAQ. V lost 3 bases and J lost 1, with 9 bases in between. This CDR3 region has 14 residues. The CDR3 sequence is CASSLRAENTEAFF. The CDR3 coding sequence is TGTGCCAGCAGCTTGCGGGCGGAGAACACTGAAGCTTTCTTT. Supplemented by reference TRBV7-6 and TRBJ1-1, the full variable domain reads GAGVSQSPRYKVTKRGQDVALRCDPISGHVSLYWYRQALGQGPEFLTYFNYEAQQDKSGLPNDRFSAERPEGSISTLTIQRTEQRDSAMYRCASSLRAENTEAFFGQGTRLTVV.

A few counts support this clonotype. The J gene is TRBJ1-2, the V gene TRBV20-1, with TRBD1 matching over 7 bases. V shed 0 bases and J 4 bases; nucleotides not matched to a gene: 8. The V gene's germline CDR1 is DFQATT and CDR2 SNEGSKA (reference sequence). The CDR3 is 15 amino acids. CDR3 loop: CSARDGGGASYGYTF. The DNA for the CDR3 is TGCAGTGCTAGAGATGGAGGGGGCGCAAGCTATGGCTACACCTTC.

This clonotype was seen only a few times. The rearrangement joins TRBV20-1 to TRBJ1-5, with TRBD1 as a possible D gene (5 bases). V was shortened by 4 bases and J by 0 bases, with 13 bases between the two germline ends. CDR1 and CDR2 (germline): DFQATT, SNEGSKA (reference sequence). The CDR3 covers 15 residues. As DNA, the CDR3 is TGCAGTGCTACTGCCGGGGGGAATAGCAATCAGCCCCAGCATTTT. Translating it yields CSATAGGNSNQPQHF.

This rearrangement joins TRBV25-1 to TRBJ2-5; either TRBD1 or TRBD2 may fit D (5 bases each). Trimming pared 4 bases from V and 4 bases from J, leaving 13 bases between. CDR3 length equals 14 residues. In germline, CDR1 is MGHDK, CDR2 SYGVNS. The CDR3 reads CASSVGSGTETQYF. CDR3 in DNA: TGTGCCAGCAGTGTGGGGTCCGGGACAGAGACCCAGTACTTC.

This clonotype was observed a few times. The chain has TRBV24-1 and TRBJ2-3, with TRBD1 matching over 11 bases. The CDR3 contains 15 residues. Germline-derived CDR1 and CDR2 are KGHDR and SFDVKD. The junction had 8 bases not matched to a gene; V was cut back by 2 bases and J by 11 bases. CDR3 protein: CATSDSIAGTGGQYF. In nucleotides, the CDR3 is TGTGCCACCAGTGATTCCATCGCCGGGACAGGGGGGCAGTATTTT.

In this sample, this clonotype turned up a few times. The chain joins TRBV30 to TRBJ2-5; 7 positions agree with TRBD2. Germline CDR1 and CDR2: GTSNPN and SVGIG (reference sequence). There are 13 residues in the CDR3. V lost 2 bases and J lost 2; bases outside the gene matches: 2. CDR3 sequence reads: CAWSFGGQETQYF. CDR3 DNA sequence: TGTGCCTGGAGTTTCGGGGGGCAAGAGACCCAGTACTTC.

This clonotype was recorded once. This rearrangement joins TRBV20-1 to TRBJ2-4; D might be TRBD2 (6 bases). The CDR3 covers 12 residues. V lost 3 bases and J lost 8, with 11 bases in between. Germline V gene lookup returns CDR1 DFQATT and CDR2 SNEGSKA (reference sequence). In DNA form, the CDR3 reads TGCAGTGCTAGGGAGGGGCGGGACATTCAGTACTTC. As protein: CSAREGRDIQYF.

The chain has TRBV28 and TRBJ1-4; no definite D call. The CDR3 runs to 16 residues. The ends were cut back, 5 bases at V and 0 bases at J, with 13 bases in the middle. From germline, CDR1 is MDHEN and CDR2 SYDVKM. The DNA of the CDR3 is TGTGCCAGCAGTCCCGCCTCGACGGCAACTAATGAAAAACTGTTTTTT. Translation: CASSPASTATNEKLFF. The complete variable domain, with remaining parts taken from reference TRBV28 and TRBJ1-4, reads DVKVTQSSRYLVKRTGEKVFLECVQDMDHENMFWYRQDPGLGLRLIYFSYDVKMKEKGDIPEGYSVSREKKERFSLILESASTNQTSMYLCASSPASTATNEKLFFGSGTQLSVL.

The rearrangement joins TRBV27 to TRBJ2-7, with D possibly called TRBD1 or TRBD2 (5 bases each). CDR1 MNHEY and CDR2 SMNVEV come from the germline V gene (reference sequence). This CDR3 has 13 amino acids. V was clipped by 5 bases and J by 4 bases, with 12 bases between them. As DNA, the CDR3 is TGTGCCAGCAGTATACTTGAGGGGTACGAGCAGTACTTC. Protein sequence: CASSILEGYEQYF.

The V gene is TRBV20-1, the J gene TRBJ1-2; a weak D match, TRBD1 (5 bases). Germline CDR1 reads DFQATT; CDR2 reads SNEGSKA (reference sequence). The CDR3 consists of 15 residues. The V end lost 0 bases, the J end lost 7 bases, and 18 bases lay between the germline ends. The DNA of the CDR3 is TGCAGTGCTAGAGATCTTCGGGGCCCGGCGACTGGCTACACCTTC. This encodes CSARDLRGPATGYTF.

V usage is TRBV30 and J usage is TRBJ2-6; 7 nucleotides line up with TRBD1. Losses at the gene ends were 8 bases for V and 0 bases for J; bases not matched to a gene: 16. CDR1 and CDR2 (germline): GTSNPN, SVGIG (reference sequence). The CDR3 has 18 residues. CDR3 DNA: TGTGCCCACACAGGGGCGCTCTCCGTATTCTCTGGGGCCAACGTCCTGACTTTC. Its protein product is CAHTGALSVFSGANVLTF.

The genes are TRBV30 and TRBJ1-1; 7 bases map to TRBD1. Germline-derived CDR1 and CDR2 are GTSNPN and SVGIG (reference sequence). There are 11 residues in the CDR3. V trimming: 4 bases; J trimming: 7 bases; junction bases outside the gene matches: 3. The CDR3 DNA sequence: TGTGCCTGGAACAGGGGCTATGAAGCTTTCTTT. Its protein is CAWNRGYEAFF.

This chain connects TRBV7-2 to TRBJ1-2; TRBD1 matches at 10 bases. In germline, CDR1 is SGHTA, CDR2 FQGNSA. The V and J ends lost 0 bases and 8 bases, in that order; junction bases with no gene match: 6. There are 15 residues in the CDR3. The CDR3: CASSLAIGQGGGYTF. In DNA form, the CDR3 reads TGTGCCAGCAGCTTAGCAATAGGACAGGGGGGAGGCTACACCTTC.

The chain has TRBV27 and TRBJ1-1; TRBD1 is a possible D gene (5 bases). CDR1 and CDR2 from the germline V gene are MNHEY and SMNVEV (reference sequence). This CDR3 has 15 amino acids. Trimming took 2 bases from V and 1 from J, leaving 11 bases between them. The CDR3 nucleotides are TGTGCCAGCAGTTTACGAGGGCAGGGGAACACTGAAGCTTTCTTT. Protein: CASSLRGQGNTEAFF.

V gene TRBV11-3 combines with J gene TRBJ1-2; D may be TRBD1 (5 bases). Trimming removed 0 bases from V and 0 bases from J, with 14 bases in between. The CDR3 runs to 17 residues. The germline CDR1 and CDR2 sequences are SGHNT and YENEEA. CDR3 protein: CASSLDRWGKANYGYTF. DNA of the CDR3: TGTGCCAGCAGCTTAGATCGGTGGGGGAAGGCTAACTATGGCTACACCTTC. The full variable domain, its missing parts supplied by reference TRBV11-3 and TRBJ1-2, is EAGVVQSPRYKIIEKKQPVAFWCNPISGHNTLYWYLQNLGQGPELLIRYENEEAVDDSQLPKDRFSAERLKGVDSTLKIQPAELGDSAVYLCASSLDRWGKANYGYTFGSGTRLTVV.

This clonotype was seen a handful of times. The V and J genes are TRBV11-2 and TRBJ2-3; 7 nucleotides line up with TRBD1. CDR1 and CDR2 from the germline V gene are SGHAT and FQNNGV. The CDR3 is 16 residues long. Trimming removed 5 bases from V and 1 base from J; junction bases left unmatched: 9. The CDR3 loop is CASSTYRGLGTDTQYF. CDR3 DNA: TGTGCCAGCAGCACCTACAGGGGCCTTGGCACAGATACGCAGTATTTT.